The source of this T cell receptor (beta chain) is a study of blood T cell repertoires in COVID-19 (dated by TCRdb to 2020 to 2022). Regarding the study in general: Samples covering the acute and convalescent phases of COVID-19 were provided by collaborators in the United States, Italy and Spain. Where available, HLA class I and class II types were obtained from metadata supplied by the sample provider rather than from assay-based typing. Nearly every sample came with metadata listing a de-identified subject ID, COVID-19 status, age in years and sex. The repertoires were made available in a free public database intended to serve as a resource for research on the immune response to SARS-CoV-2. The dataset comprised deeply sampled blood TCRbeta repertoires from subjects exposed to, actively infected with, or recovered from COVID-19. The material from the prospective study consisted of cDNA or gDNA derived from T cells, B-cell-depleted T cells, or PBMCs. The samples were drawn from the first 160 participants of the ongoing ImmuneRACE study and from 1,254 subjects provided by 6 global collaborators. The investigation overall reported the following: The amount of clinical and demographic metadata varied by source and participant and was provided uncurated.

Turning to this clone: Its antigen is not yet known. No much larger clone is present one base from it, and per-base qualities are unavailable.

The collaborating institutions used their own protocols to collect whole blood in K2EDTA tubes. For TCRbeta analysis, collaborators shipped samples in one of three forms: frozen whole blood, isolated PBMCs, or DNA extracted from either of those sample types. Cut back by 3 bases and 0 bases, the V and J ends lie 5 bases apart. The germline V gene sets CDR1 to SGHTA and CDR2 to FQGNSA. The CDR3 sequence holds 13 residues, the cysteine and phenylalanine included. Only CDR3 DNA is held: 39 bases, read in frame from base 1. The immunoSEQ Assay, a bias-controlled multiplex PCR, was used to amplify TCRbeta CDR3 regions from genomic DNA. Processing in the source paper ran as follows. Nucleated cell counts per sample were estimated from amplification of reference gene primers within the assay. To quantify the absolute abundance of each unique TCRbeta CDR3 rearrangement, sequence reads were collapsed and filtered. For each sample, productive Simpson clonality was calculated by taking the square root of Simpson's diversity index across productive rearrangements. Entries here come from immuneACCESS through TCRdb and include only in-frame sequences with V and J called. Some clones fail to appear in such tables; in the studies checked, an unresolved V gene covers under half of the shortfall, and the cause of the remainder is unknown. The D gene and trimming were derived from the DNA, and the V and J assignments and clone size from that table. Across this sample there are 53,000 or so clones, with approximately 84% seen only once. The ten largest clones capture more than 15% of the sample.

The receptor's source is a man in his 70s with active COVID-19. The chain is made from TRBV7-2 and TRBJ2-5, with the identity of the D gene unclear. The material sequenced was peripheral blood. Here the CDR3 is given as CASSFGYQETQYF. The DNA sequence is TGTGCCAGCAGCTTCGGGTACCAAGAGACCCAGTACTTC.